The 16 T cell receptor beta chains below all came from one sample that was sequenced in a study of T cell responses to AZD1222 COVID-19 vaccine. Here immunoSEQ multiplex PCR was the method, and the copy in TCRdb shows in-frame clones only, minus some. This table has 95,000 to 150,000 clones, roughly 84% appearing once. Sequenced material: peripheral blood, taken on day 0 of AZD1222 vaccination. Every receptor here comes from an adult in good health.

J is TRBJ2-5 and V is TRBV19, with D uncertain. Per germline, CDR1 LNHDA and CDR2 SQIVND (reference sequence). This CDR3 spans 11 amino acids. Trimming left V 4 bases short and J 4 bases short, with 4 bases between. The DNA of the CDR3 is TGTGCCAGTAGTACGAGAGAGACCCAGTACTTC. Translating gives CASSTRETQYF.

The chain links TRBV6-5 to TRBJ2-2; possible D gene TRBD2, 6 bases. Deletions cut 4 bases from V and 2 bases from J, with 11 bases between. The germline CDR1 and CDR2 sequences are MNHEY and SVGAGI. The CDR3 has 15 amino acids. The CDR3 loop reads CASSWTTGNTGELFF. In nucleotides, the CDR3 is TGTGCCAGCAGTTGGACTACCGGAAACACCGGGGAGCTGTTTTTT.

The V gene is TRBV2, the J gene TRBJ1-3; maybe TRBD1 (6 bases). Trimming stripped 4 bases from V and 3 bases from J, with 7 bases between. Germline loops: CDR1 SNHLY, CDR2 FYNNEI. The CDR3 loop spans 13 amino acids. The CDR3 DNA is TGTGCCAGCAGTGGGACAGATGGAAACACCATATATTTT. Translating gives CASSGTDGNTIYF.

The rearrangement joins TRBV6-1 to TRBJ2-3; D gene uncertain. The CDR3 length is 13 residues. Germline V lookup: CDR1 MNHNS, CDR2 SASEGT. V lost 2 bases and J lost 3, with 6 bases in between. The DNA for the CDR3 is TGTGCCAGCAGTGAAAAGTTTACAGATACGCAGTATTTT. Residues: CASSEKFTDTQYF.

This rearrangement joins TRBV28 to TRBJ1-2; 8 nucleotides match TRBD1. With 2 bases clipped from V and 5 bases from J, the junction kept 1 base outside the gene matches. The CDR3 extends over 13 amino acids. Germline V lookup: CDR1 MDHEN, CDR2 SYDVKM. The CDR3 nucleotides are TGTGCCAGCAGTTTACAGGGGGCGTATGGCTACACCTTC. The encoded protein is CASSLQGAYGYTF.

The chain uses TRBV5-1 and TRBJ1-5; TRBD1 matches at 9 bases. Losses at the gene ends were 4 bases for V and 8 bases for J; bases not matched to a gene: 10. The CDR3 sequence is 15 residues long. Per germline, CDR1 SGHRS and CDR2 YFSETQ. The CDR3 protein is CASSEGTGSMKPQHF. The CDR3 DNA is TGCGCCAGCAGCGAGGGGACAGGGAGCATGAAGCCCCAGCATTTT.

This rearrangement joins TRBV28 to TRBJ2-7, with 10 bases aligning to TRBD2. The junction had 18 bases not matched to a gene; V was cut back by 1 base and J by 3 bases. Germline V gene sequence: CDR1 MDHEN, CDR2 SYDVKM. This CDR3 is 20 amino acids long. This chain's CDR3 is CASSLSASGLALAILYEQYF. The CDR3 DNA follows: TGTGCCAGCAGTTTATCGGCCTCGGGACTAGCGTTAGCCATCCTCTACGAGCAGTACTTC.

This chain joins TRBV5-1 and TRBJ2-5, with 9 bases matching TRBD1. This CDR3 has 15 amino acids. Germline-derived CDR1 and CDR2 are SGHRS and YFSETQ. J was trimmed by 5 bases and V by 1 base; bases with no gene match: 6. CDR3 nucleotide sequence: TGCGCCAGCAGCTTGTCGGGACAGGGTGGCGAGACCCAGTACTTC. It codes for CASSLSGQGGETQYF. The full variable domain, rest sourced from reference TRBV5-1 and TRBJ2-5, is KAGVTQTPRYLIKTRGQQVTLSCSPISGHRSVSWYQQTPGQGLQFLFEYFSETQRNKGNFPGRFSGRQFSNSRSEMNVSTLELGDSALYLCASSLSGQGGETQYFGPGTRLLVL.

The rearrangement uses TRBV6-5 and TRBJ2-7; D is ambiguous. The V end was cut by 2 bases, the J end by 2 bases, with 10 bases between. The germline CDR1 and CDR2 sequences are MNHEY and SVGAGI. CDR3 length: 14 residues. The CDR3 loop reads CASSYRAEPYEQYF. The DNA of the CDR3 is TGTGCCAGCAGTTACCGGGCAGAGCCCTACGAGCAGTACTTC.

V gene TRBV11-3 combines with J gene TRBJ1-1; weak D call: TRBD1 (6 bases). The germline V gene has CDR1 SGHNT and CDR2 YENEEA. This CDR3 region has 15 residues. Trimming stripped 4 bases from V and 1 base from J, with 13 bases between. CDR3 in DNA: TGTGCCAGCAGCTGGACAGTTCTTGGGAACACTGAAGCTTTCTTT. It encodes CASSWTVLGNTEAFF.

The gene calls are TRBV6-6 and TRBJ2-2; 10 bases map to TRBD2. Looked up from germline, CDR1 is MNHNY and CDR2 is SVGAGI (reference sequence). Unmatched junction bases numbered 9, after V lost 5 bases and J lost 6 bases. The CDR3 has 16 residues. CDR3 residues: CASSQKAGGPPGELFF. Written as DNA, the CDR3 is TGTGCCAGCAGTCAGAAAGCGGGAGGGCCTCCCGGGGAGCTGTTTTTT.

V and J are TRBV19 and TRBJ2-4, with 8 bases aligning to TRBD1. The CDR3 is 14 residues long. V lost 5 bases and J lost 5; bases outside the gene matches: 5. CDR1 is LNHDA and CDR2 is SQIVND in the germline V gene (reference sequence). CDR3 coding DNA: TGTGCCAGTAGTGCCTGGACAGGGCAAAACATTCAGTACTTC. This translates into CASSAWTGQNIQYF.

The chain carries TRBV6-5 and TRBJ2-3; 10 nucleotides line up with TRBD1. CDR3 size: 15 residues. V shed 4 bases, J shed 5 bases, and the junction held 6 bases outside the gene matches. Germline CDR1 and CDR2: MNHEY and SVGAGI. The CDR3 here is CASSFGTGELDTQYF. CDR3 nucleotide sequence: TGTGCCAGCAGTTTCGGGACAGGGGAACTAGATACGCAGTATTTT.

This chain joins TRBV5-4 and TRBJ2-4; TRBD2 matches at 11 bases. The germline CDR1 and CDR2 sequences are SGHNT and YYREEE (reference sequence). The CDR3 is 18 residues long. With V trimmed by 4 bases and J by 0 bases, 9 bases remained unmatched. CDR3 in DNA: TGTGCCAGCAGCCTACCGGGACTAGCGGAGCTAGCCAAAAACATTCAGTACTTC. Its protein product is CASSLPGLAELAKNIQYF.

This rearrangement joins TRBV6-5 to TRBJ1-1, with TRBD1 matching 8 bases. From germline, CDR1 is MNHEY and CDR2 SVGAGI. With 0 bases clipped from V and 0 bases from J, the junction kept 3 bases outside the gene matches. The CDR3 totals 16 residues. DNA of the CDR3: TGTGCCAGCAGTTACTCGACAGGGGAAATGAACACTGAAGCTTTCTTT. This gives the protein CASSYSTGEMNTEAFF.

The chain uses TRBV14 and TRBJ1-2; D gene ambiguous. The CDR3 sequence is 13 residues long. Trimming took off 3 bases at V and 1 base at J, with 6 bases between the two ends. Per germline, CDR1 SGHDN and CDR2 FVKESK. The CDR3 DNA is TGTGCCAGCAGCCATACTCGTAACTATGGCTACACCTTC. It codes for CASSHTRNYGYTF.